This TCR beta chain was retrieved from a study of blood T cells in healthy people across ages. Donation came from healthy Caucasian individuals in Russia who were aged 6 to 90. Staff drew 8 to 10 milliliters of peripheral blood from each donor. This clonotype was seen just once. Its antigen is undetermined. Overall study results and limits: Possibly confounding the expanded clonotype changes was the fact that donor CMV status was unknown. Older age coincided with a roughly linear decline in TCR beta diversity per million T cells.

Looked up from germline, CDR1 is SGHRS and CDR2 is YFSETQ. Trimming stripped 4 bases from V and 0 bases from J, with 15 bases between. CDR3 length: 16 amino acids. Sample-barcoded 5' priming and a J-beta primer mix drove a second PCR of 7 to 11 cycles. A single record per CDR3 protein comes from TCRdb applying MiXCR to the 5' RACE reads. The table has roughly 800,000 distinct CDR3 sequences, nearly 60% seen once; the top ten hold 20% to 25%. Material: blood. The V and J genes are TRBV5-1 and TRBJ2-3, with D possibly TRBD2 on 6 matching bases. This TCR was sampled from a man aged 25 to 40 in good health. The chain's CDR3 is CASSNRLDSSTDTQYF. For the CDR3, the DNA is TGCGCCAGCAGCAATCGACTAGATTCGAGCACAGATACGCAGTATTTT.